The 3 T cell receptor beta chains reported below all come from one sample, sequenced in a study of shared clonotypes between healthy human individuals. Clones were sequenced by immunoSEQ multiplex PCR, and TCRdb holds only the in-frame ones, with some missing. The table records some 2.1 million clones, around 96% of them present only once. Naivety among CD8 cells was defined by CD45RO negativity and positive CCR7 selection, thereby excluding terminally differentiated effector memory CD45RA+ cells. The specimen was naive CD8+ T cells sorted from blood. Receptor source: a young man in good health.

The CDR3 DNA reads TGTGCCAGCAGCCCAAAAGGACAGGGTAATGAAAAACTGTTTTTT. Encoded protein: CASSPKGQGNEKLFF. The chain links TRBV13 to TRBJ1-4; 8 nucleotides align to TRBD1. Germline V gives CDR1 PRHDT, CDR2 FYEKMQ (reference sequence). There are 15 residues in the CDR3. With 5 bases clipped from V and 4 bases from J, the junction kept 6 bases outside the gene matches.

J is TRBJ2-3 and V is TRBV9; TRBD2 agrees at 13 bases. Germline CDR1 and CDR2: SGDLS and YYNGEE. V was pared by 4 bases and J by 1 base, with 9 bases of the junction left unmatched. The CDR3 runs 18 residues. The CDR3 coding sequence is TGTGCCAGCAGCCCGCGACTTGGGACTAGCGGGGGCACAGATACGCAGTATTTT. It translates to CASSPRLGTSGGTDTQYF.

V usage is TRBV6-4 and J usage is TRBJ2-3, with TRBD2 as a possible D gene (6 bases). Trimming stripped 5 bases from V and 1 base from J, with 16 bases between. Germline V lookup: CDR1 MRHNA, CDR2 SNTAGT. The CDR3 sequence is 16 residues long. The DNA of the CDR3 is TGTGCCAGCAGTAAAGGGTCGCGGAGGGGCACAGATACGCAGTATTTT. This codes for CASSKGSRRGTDTQYF.